A selection of T cell receptor beta chains follows, all from one sample in a study of Graves' ophthalmopathy and Graves' hyperthyroidism. MiXCR, run by TCRdb on the multiplex PCR reads, gives a single entry per CDR3 protein. The table has hundreds of thousands of distinct CDR3 sequences, over 13% seen once; the top ten hold 8% to 10%. Sample: blood. The receptors were sampled from a woman younger than 45 with Graves' ophthalmopathy. The CDR3 runs from the conserved cysteine through the conserved F or W. Some rows have no size entry. The others give once, few or many, or a class for an expanded clone.

clone_size,v_call,cdr3_aa
many,TRBV2,CASSVRGVTEAFF
few,TRBV25-1,CASSVRLQGTGTQYF
many,TRBV6-5,CASMPGFPFYEQYF
many,TRBV15,CATSRDRQGWGEQYF
many,TRBV11-2,CASSPLGSKETQYF
NA,TRBV30,CAWRTGRTGELFF
many,TRBV20-1,CSAPPTRLAGFYEQYF
many,TRBV2,CASSEEGLAGEETQYF
few,TRBV10-3,CAISAGGREETQYF
few,TRBV11-2,CASSLGDILYGYTF
once,TRBV20-1,CSSRGEGWVYGYTF
many,TRBV12-3/TRBV12-4,CASSVTGTGRGYTF
many,TRBV27,CASSPGSSYEQYF
many,TRBV2,CASSRYGGDGETQYF
many,TRBV7-8,CASSLAGRAHWYF
many,TRBV13,CASSAGLQETQYF
many,TRBV15,CATSRSWNTEAFF
many,TRBV28,CASSLRTGGGGSPLHF
many,TRBV5-1,CASSLSKLASYEQYF
NA,TRBV5-1,CASSLRSGSYEQYF
many,TRBV12-3/TRBV12-4,CASSLADRGGTEAFF
many,TRBV6-1,CASSDAPGFGAFF
few,TRBV28,CASSLPGPGTGDSYEQYF
many,TRBV11-2,CASRWAGNSGNTIYF
many,TRBV19,CASSIGGAGQPQHF
many,TRBV28,CASSRTAPRWAFF
few,TRBV4-1,CASSHPVMNTEAFF
many,TRBV10-3,CAIKSTGGDSPLHF
many,TRBV6-1,CASSGDFGELFF
many,TRBV10-2,CASTGVSNQPQHF
many,TRBV12-3/TRBV12-4,CASSPRRDQPQHF
many,TRBV12-3/TRBV12-4,CASSPSQSPWGYTF
many,TRBV28,CASSLSMSGVSSYEQYF
many,TRBV20-1,CSARRGTLQETQYF
many,TRBV10-3,CAISEDTKNIQYF
NA,TRBV3-1,CASSQDGGRIDEQYF
NA,TRBV29-1,CSALSGSETQYF
once,TRBV12-3/TRBV12-4,CASSPGRVLNTEAFF
NA,TRBV7-2,CASSARTTGYTF
NA,TRBV30,CAWSRGGPNYGYTF
many,TRBV4-1,CASSQEVGGGSQPQHF
many,TRBV7-8,CASSRDDRAYNSPLHF
many,TRBV30,CAWTGSGGTIGTQYF
NA,TRBV3-1,CASSQGTSGGAIQETQYF
many,TRBV13,CASSPRTGNLYGYTF
many,TRBV12-3/TRBV12-4,CASSTTGSSNQPQHF
many,TRBV25-1,CASGGAVSGTEAFF
few,TRBV13,CASRGLTGESSYEQYF
many,TRBV24-1,CATSDPQLTGWMGETKYF
many,TRBV7-3,CASSEDRGFGYTF
many,TRBV6-5,CASSYLGTVYGYTF
NA,TRBV6-1,CASRPGQGGTGELFF
many,TRBV5-1,CASTLLEGTEAFF
many,TRBV6-5,CASRAGQLYGYTF
many,TRBV6-5,CASSYSQTGTYEQYF
NA,TRBV11-2,CASSTGHQETQYF
many,TRBV6-5,CASLLRDSRLTQYF